A single sample is the source of the 32 T cell receptor beta chains below, sequenced in a study of blood T cell repertoires in COVID-19. Method: immunoSEQ multiplex PCR; TCRdb's copy keeps in-frame clones and lacks some. This sample has over 200,000 clones; around 85% occur once, and the top ten carry under 0.9%. Sequencing was carried out using peripheral blood. These receptors were obtained from a man aged 35 to 55 with acute or convalescent COVID-19.

The chain joins TRBV19 to TRBJ2-7; 7 bases are a match to TRBD1. With V trimmed by 7 bases and J by 5 bases, 8 bases remained unmatched. The germline gives CDR1 LNHDA, CDR2 SQIVND (reference sequence). The CDR3 sequence is 13 residues long. The CDR3 nucleotides read TGTGCCAGTACCAAGGGGGCTGGGGACGAGCAGTACTTC. It encodes CASTKGAGDEQYF. Together with reference TRBV19 and TRBJ2-7, the CDR3 gives the full variable domain: DGGITQSPKYLFRKEGQNVTLSCEQNLNHDAMYWYRQDPGQGLRLIYYSQIVNDFQKGDIAEGYSVSREKKESFPLTVTSAQKNPTAFYLCASTKGAGDEQYFGPGTRLTVT.

V gene TRBV19 combines with J gene TRBJ2-7, with 7 nucleotides matching TRBD2. V was clipped by 3 bases and J by 4 bases; unmatched bases: 9. This CDR3 region has 15 residues. Germline loops: CDR1 LNHDA, CDR2 SQIVND (reference sequence). CDR3 loop: CASSIGLAATYEQYF. CDR3 coding DNA: TGTGCCAGTAGTATTGGCCTAGCGGCAACTTACGAGCAGTACTTC.

The rearrangement links TRBV4-3 to TRBJ2-1; 10 bases line up with TRBD2. The trim removed 2 bases at V and 4 bases at J, leaving 8 bases unmatched. The CDR3 is 17 residues long. Germline CDR1 and CDR2: LGHNA and YSLEER. The CDR3: CASSQSRTSGEYNEQFF. In DNA, the CDR3 is TGCGCCAGCAGCCAATCCCGGACTAGCGGAGAGTACAATGAGCAGTTCTTC.

The chain carries TRBV29-1 and TRBJ2-3; D ambiguous. The V gene's germline CDR1 is SQVTM and CDR2 ANQGSEA. Trimming removed 4 bases from V and 3 bases from J, with 8 bases in between. CDR3 length equals 12 residues. The CDR3 region is CSVVAPTDTQYF. The CDR3 DNA is TGCAGCGTTGTGGCCCCTACAGATACGCAGTATTTT.

The chain links TRBV24-1 to TRBJ2-3; D is possibly TRBD2 (6 bases). Germline V CDR1 and CDR2: KGHDR, SFDVKD. The CDR3 is 16 residues long. Trimming took 3 bases from V and 5 from J, leaving 17 bases between them. The CDR3 DNA sequence: TGTGCCACCAGTGATGTGGGATCGGAGCGGGTAGATACGCAGTATTTT. It yields the protein CATSDVGSERVDTQYF.

The chain carries TRBV29-1 and TRBJ1-1; no clear D gene. V lost 4 bases and J lost 4, with 13 bases in between. Germline V gives CDR1 SQVTM, CDR2 ANQGSEA. The CDR3 runs to 13 residues. The CDR3 protein is CSVVRGQRTEAFF. The CDR3 nucleotides read TGCAGCGTTGTAAGAGGGCAGCGCACTGAAGCTTTCTTT.

The chain couples TRBV5-1 to TRBJ2-3, with 10 bases fitting TRBD1. The V gene end was trimmed by 8 bases and the J gene end by 0 bases; junction bases not matched to a gene: 3. The CDR3 runs to 14 residues. Germline V gene lookup returns CDR1 SGHRS and CDR2 YFSETQ. The CDR3 coding sequence is TGCGCCAGTCGGACAGGGGGGAGCACAGATACGCAGTATTTT. Translation gives CASRTGGSTDTQYF. Looking up the rest from reference TRBV5-1 and TRBJ2-3 gives the full variable domain: KAGVTQTPRYLIKTRGQQVTLSCSPISGHRSVSWYQQTPGQGLQFLFEYFSETQRNKGNFPGRFSGRQFSNSRSEMNVSTLELGDSALYLCASRTGGSTDTQYFGPGTRLTVL.

J is TRBJ2-3 and V is TRBV2; 8 bases fit TRBD2. The ends lost 4 bases at V and 2 bases at J; junction bases unmatched: 5. The length of the CDR3 is 15 residues. Per the germline V gene, CDR1 is SNHLY and CDR2 is FYNNEI. CDR3 protein: CASSGLRGDTDTQYF. Written as DNA, the CDR3 is TGTGCCAGCAGTGGCCTGCGGGGGGACACAGATACGCAGTATTTT.

V usage is TRBV2 and J usage is TRBJ1-5; D ambiguous. V lost 2 bases and J 1 base, leaving 12 bases between the germline ends. This CDR3 region has 16 residues. Germline V gene sequence: CDR1 SNHLY, CDR2 FYNNEI. CDR3 amino acids: CASSELEGESNQPQHF. CDR3 nucleotide sequence: TGTGCCAGCAGTGAACTGGAAGGAGAGAGCAATCAGCCCCAGCATTTT.

This chain joins TRBV5-1 and TRBJ2-7; TRBD2 is a possible D gene (5 bases). This CDR3 has 13 residues. Germline-derived CDR1 and CDR2 are SGHRS and YFSETQ. The ends were cut back, 1 base at V and 2 bases at J, with 7 bases in the middle. The CDR3 reads CASSLISAYEQYF. In DNA, the CDR3 is TGCGCCAGCAGCTTGATTAGCGCCTACGAGCAGTACTTC. The whole variable domain, filled in from reference TRBV5-1 and TRBJ2-7, reads KAGVTQTPRYLIKTRGQQVTLSCSPISGHRSVSWYQQTPGQGLQFLFEYFSETQRNKGNFPGRFSGRQFSNSRSEMNVSTLELGDSALYLCASSLISAYEQYFGPGTRLTVT.

The genes are TRBV27 and TRBJ2-7, with a possible D match to TRBD1 (5 bases). CDR1 is MNHEY, CDR2 SMNVEV, per germline (reference sequence). V lost 3 bases and J 5 bases, leaving 14 bases between the germline ends. The CDR3 is 14 residues long. The CDR3 DNA sequence: TGTGCCAGCAGTTTTTGGCAGGGAAGGGACGAGCAGTACTTC. Protein product: CASSFWQGRDEQYF.

V usage is TRBV6-5 and J usage is TRBJ2-7; TRBD1 matches at 11 bases. Germline lookup yields CDR1 MNHEY and CDR2 SVGAGI. CDR3 length: 15 residues. Trimming took 2 bases from V and 4 from J; bases not matched to a gene: 4. For the CDR3, the DNA is TGTGCCAGCAGTTACGGGGGACAGGGGGTTTACGAGCAGTACTTC. Protein sequence: CASSYGGQGVYEQYF.

V usage is TRBV11-2 and J usage is TRBJ2-3; TRBD2 aligns across 9 bases. V lost 5 bases, J lost 0 bases, and 9 bases stayed unmatched. The germline V gene has CDR1 SGHAT and CDR2 FQNNGV. This CDR3 contains 17 residues. The CDR3 region is CASSHTPTSGSTDTQYF. CDR3 bases: TGTGCCAGCAGCCATACCCCGACTAGCGGAAGCACAGATACGCAGTATTTT.

The rearrangement uses TRBV30 and TRBJ1-5, with 10 positions matching TRBD1. The CDR3 is 14 residues long. V lost 3 bases, J lost 3 bases, and 2 bases stayed unmatched. Germline assignment: CDR1 GTSNPN and CDR2 SVGIG (reference sequence). The chain's CDR3 is CAWRGQGYNQPQHF. DNA for the CDR3: TGTGCCTGGAGGGGACAGGGGTACAATCAGCCCCAGCATTTT.

The V and J genes are TRBV4-2 and TRBJ1-4; TRBD1 matches 7 bases. V lost 7 bases to trimming and J lost 8 bases; unmatched junction nucleotides: 10. The CDR3 contains 14 residues. The germline V gene encodes CDR1 LGHNA and CDR2 YNFKEQ. The DNA for the CDR3 is TGTGCCAGCAACCGTGCAGGGGGACCCGAAAAACTGTTTTTT. Encoded protein: CASNRAGGPEKLFF.

This sequence joins TRBV6-2 or TRBV6-3 and TRBJ2-5; maybe TRBD2 (5 bases). V was pared by 6 bases and J by 4 bases, with 9 bases between. The germline V gene encodes CDR1 MNHEY and CDR2 SVGEGT. The CDR3 is 12 residues long. This chain's CDR3 is CASSRLSETQYF. The CDR3 DNA reads as TGTGCCAGCAGCCGACTATCAGAGACCCAGTACTTC.

This chain uses TRBV5-1 with TRBJ1-5; 11 bases match TRBD1. The CDR3 extends over 16 amino acids. V was clipped by 4 bases and J by 8 bases; unmatched bases: 11. Per germline, CDR1 SGHRS and CDR2 YFSETQ. This CDR3 is CASSPGTGGSSEPQHF. The CDR3 nucleotides read TGCGCCAGCAGCCCCGGGACAGGGGGTTCGTCAGAGCCCCAGCATTTT.

This chain connects TRBV5-1 to TRBJ2-3; D possibly corresponds to TRBD2 (6 bases). Germline CDR1 SGHRS, CDR2 YFSETQ. V dropped 5 bases and J dropped 0 bases, with 13 bases sitting between them. The CDR3 contains 15 residues. CDR3 sequence: CASSNLATSTDTQYF. The CDR3 DNA follows: TGCGCCAGCAGTAACCTAGCGACCAGCACAGATACGCAGTATTTT.

The chain recombines TRBV5-5 with TRBJ2-7; D possibly corresponds to TRBD2 (6 bases). Germline CDR1 and CDR2: SGHKS and YYEKEE (reference sequence). V was trimmed by 3 bases and J by 3 bases, leaving 19 bases between them. The CDR3 runs 16 residues. The CDR3 loop is CASSSRPGLEIYEQYF. The CDR3 coding sequence is TGTGCCAGCAGCTCGAGACCGGGACTGGAAATCTACGAGCAGTACTTC. Filled out from reference TRBV5-5 and TRBJ2-7, the complete variable domain reads DAGVTQSPTHLIKTRGQQVTLRCSPISGHKSVSWYQQVLGQGPQFIFQYYEKEERGRGNFPDRFSARQFPNYSSELNVNALLLGDSALYLCASSSRPGLEIYEQYFGPGTRLTVT.

The V call is TRBV7-3, the J call TRBJ2-2; D is uncertain. CDR3 size: 14 residues. The germline V gene encodes CDR1 SGHTA and CDR2 FQGTGA. Trimming removed 2 bases at V and 5 bases at J, with 9 bases between. The CDR3 here is CASSLELKTGELFF. The CDR3 DNA is TGTGCCAGCAGCTTAGAGTTAAAGACCGGGGAGCTGTTTTTT.

A note on this clone: In the same sample, other DNA sequences code for this CDR3. The chain uses TRBV7-2 and TRBJ2-5, with D tentatively TRBD2 (6 bases). Per germline, CDR1 SGHTA and CDR2 FQGNSA. Trimming shortened V by 5 bases and J by 1 base, and 11 bases separated the two germline ends. The CDR3 covers 14 residues. CDR3 loop: CASSPPGLQETQYF. The CDR3 DNA reads as TGTGCCAGCAGCCCGCCGGGACTCCAAGAGACCCAGTACTTC. The full variable domain, its missing parts supplied by reference TRBV7-2 and TRBJ2-5, is GAGVSQSPSNKVTEKGKDVELRCDPISGHTALYWYRQSLGQGLEFLIYFQGNSAPDKSGLPSDRFSAERTGGSVSTLTIQRTQQEDSAVYLCASSPPGLQETQYFGPGTRLLVL.

The rearrangement links TRBV3-1 (or the pseudogene TRBV3-2) to TRBJ2-5, with 11 bases matching TRBD2. This CDR3 comprises 14 residues. With 4 bases clipped from V and 10 bases from J, the junction kept 8 bases outside the gene matches. CDR1 and CDR2 (germline): LGHDT, YNNKEL (reference sequence). The CDR3 DNA reads TGTGCCAGCAGCCCTTACGGGACTAGCGGTGGCCAGTACTTC. Its translation: CASSPYGTSGGQYF.

Concerning this clone itself: One end of the junction fails to match germline, which may point to a read error. This rearrangement joins TRBV19 to TRBJ1-2, with 8 bases that match TRBD1. CDR3 length equals 12 residues. Germline CDR1 LNHDA, CDR2 SQIVND (reference sequence). The CDR3 sequence: CASSHPDRGLAF. CDR3 in DNA: TGTGCCAGTAGCCACCCCGACAGGGGCCTCGCCTTC.

The chain recombines TRBV25-1 with TRBJ2-7; D might be TRBD1 (6 bases). The CDR3 is 14 residues long. The V gene lost 3 bases and the J gene lost 1 base, with 10 bases spanning the gap. Germline values: CDR1 MGHDK, CDR2 SYGVNS. The CDR3 nucleotides read TGTGCCAGCAGTGAGGGACAAGGGTCCTACGAGCAGTACTTC. Its translation: CASSEGQGSYEQYF.

This chain's CDR3 is CASTSRSNFGYTF. The DNA for the CDR3 is TGTGCCAGCACCTCGCGTTCCAATTTTGGCTACACCTTC. This rearrangement joins TRBV5-4 to TRBJ1-2; D call uncertain. Germline V gene lookup returns CDR1 SGHNT and CDR2 YYREEE (reference sequence). With 6 bases removed from V and 7 bases from J, the gap between germline ends came to 16 bases. The CDR3 runs 13 residues. Using reference TRBV5-4 and TRBJ1-2 for the parts outside the CDR3, the full variable domain is ETGVTQSPTHLIKTRGQQVTLRCSSQSGHNTVSWYQQALGQGPQFIFQYYREEENGRGNFPPRFSGLQFPNYSSELNVNALELDDSALYLCASTSRSNFGYTFGSGTRLTVV.

This chain connects TRBV4-2 to TRBJ2-1, with a weak D call TRBD2 (6 bases). CDR3 size: 16 residues. Trimming removed 0 bases at V and 10 bases at J, with 19 bases between. Germline V gene lookup returns CDR1 LGHNA and CDR2 YNFKEQ. CDR3 amino acids: CASSQEQGLGRGEQFF. The CDR3, as DNA: TGTGCCAGCAGCCAAGAGCAGGGACTGGGACGGGGGGAGCAGTTCTTC.

In regard to this clone: Different DNA sequences within this sample yield the same CDR3. The DNA for the CDR3 is TGTGCCAGCTCACCAGGACAGGACACTGAAGCTTTCTTT. Translating gives CASSPGQDTEAFF. This chain connects TRBV18 to TRBJ1-1; 7 bases line up with TRBD1. Germline V CDR1 and CDR2: KGHSH, LQKENI. This CDR3 is 13 amino acids long. The ends lost 2 bases at V and 3 bases at J; junction bases unmatched: 0.

This chain links TRBV18 with TRBJ1-1; no definite D call. CDR3 length equals 12 residues. Germline assignment: CDR1 KGHSH and CDR2 LQKENI. Trimming shortened V by 4 bases and J by 4 bases, and 7 bases separated the two germline ends. For the CDR3, the DNA is TGTGCCAGCTCACTTCGACTCACTGAAGCTTTCTTT. Protein sequence: CASSLRLTEAFF.

V and J are TRBV19 and TRBJ2-7; 11 bases agree with TRBD2. The germline gives CDR1 LNHDA, CDR2 SQIVND (reference sequence). The V segment lost 3 bases and the J segment 5 bases; nucleotides outside the gene matches: 3. This CDR3 spans 14 amino acids. CDR3 amino acids: CASSMTSGVDEQYF. The DNA for the CDR3 is TGTGCCAGTAGTATGACTAGCGGGGTAGACGAGCAGTACTTC. The variable domain in full, completed from reference TRBV19 and TRBJ2-7, reads DGGITQSPKYLFRKEGQNVTLSCEQNLNHDAMYWYRQDPGQGLRLIYYSQIVNDFQKGDIAEGYSVSREKKESFPLTVTSAQKNPTAFYLCASSMTSGVDEQYFGPGTRLTVT.

The chain uses TRBV19 and TRBJ2-1; 9 positions agree with TRBD2. V lost 6 bases, J lost 1 base, and 4 bases stayed unmatched. The CDR3 is made up of 15 amino acids. Germline CDR1 LNHDA, CDR2 SQIVND (reference sequence). The CDR3 loop reads CASSNLAGSYNEQFF. CDR3 nucleotides: TGTGCCAGTAGCAACCTAGCGGGGTCCTACAATGAGCAGTTCTTC.

The chain combines TRBV27 with TRBJ2-3; 9 nucleotides agree with TRBD1. Germline-derived CDR1 and CDR2 are MNHEY and SMNVEV (reference sequence). The CDR3 runs to 12 residues. CDR3 sequence reads: CASGTGWREEYF. Written as DNA, the CDR3 is TGTGCGTCGGGGACAGGGTGGCGTGAGGAGTATTTT.

V gene TRBV9 combines with J gene TRBJ2-2, with 12 bases matching TRBD2. The CDR3 runs 17 residues. Germline CDR1 reads SGDLS; CDR2 reads YYNGEE. After removal of 0 bases from V and 5 bases from J, the junction contained 5 bases not matched to a gene. The CDR3 protein is CASSVGLAGGRTGELFF. DNA of the CDR3: TGTGCCAGCAGCGTAGGGCTAGCGGGAGGGAGGACCGGGGAGCTGTTTTTT.